The sequence of this T cell receptor (beta chain) was determined in a study of spatial heterogeneity in lung cancer (dated by TCRdb to between 2018 and 2021). About the study as a whole: Beta-chain transcripts were consistently detected in greater numbers than alpha-chain transcripts, which likely reflected higher beta-chain transcript abundance. In tumor regions, TCR transcript counts showed a strong correlation with a T cell transcriptional module score derived from matched bulk RNA-seq. In the raw uncorrected reads, each unique combination of TCR and UMI appeared more than ten times on average. The study quantitatively compared TCR alpha and beta repertoires across multiple tumor regions, matched nontumor lung and blood in non-small cell lung cancer. TCR repertoire features were related to nonsynonymous mutation counts determined by whole-exome sequencing of tumor tissue. At surgery, both alpha and beta chains were TCR-sequenced in some 220 tumor regions, some 64 matched nontumor lung samples and a few dozen PBMC samples. Findings and caveats that apply to the study as a whole: Counts of ubiquitous and regional expanded TCRs were found to correlate with counts of ubiquitous and regional nonsynonymous mutations, respectively. Additional single-cell paired TCR alpha and beta sequencing was considered necessary to confirm, at a functional level, the hypothesis that regional TCRs recognize regional mutations. The number of expanded intratumoral alpha and beta TCRs correlated with the tumor nonsynonymous mutation count. TCR-seq was estimated to cover only about 7.6% of tumor T cells for alpha chains and 13% to 15% for beta chains.

Library generation was performed with 5' RACE. Data came from a NextSeq 500. The TCR library protocol attached a unique molecular identifier to each TCR cDNA molecule to allow correction of PCR and sequencing errors. The original pipeline was this. TCR identification, UMI-based error correction and CDR3 extraction were all carried out with Decombinator tools. TCRs above a frequency of 2 per 1,000, corresponding to the top 1% of the tumor frequency distribution, were defined as expanded. Expanded tumor TCRs statistically deemed absent (corrected P<0.05) from at least one tumor region were classed as regional, and all other expanded tumor TCRs were classed as ubiquitous. Renyi diversity was computed with the R vegan package after each repertoire had been subsampled 100 times to 5,000 TCRs. CDR3 similarity networks were constructed using string-kernel similarity of amino acid triplets, with links drawn between CDR3s whose pairwise similarity was above 0.82. The raw public data were reprocessed by TCRdb itself: fastp quality trimming at Q25, MiXCR clonotype calling, in-frame beta chains only. CDR3 protein sequences are deduplicated, and each keeps its most common genes and DNA. The V and J calls were not made by the authors but by TCRdb's processing. This sample gives about 430 distinct CDR3 sequences in total; approximately 15% of them show up just once. The leading ten clones occupy around 30% of the sample.

The time point label corresponds to: sample taken at primary tumor resection. Donors were 72 patients with early-stage, untreated non-small cell lung cancer from the lung TRACERx cohort. Whole RNA extracted from tumor and nontumor lung tissue, or from cryopreserved PBMC samples, was used for TCR sequencing without cell sorting. Patients were selected for TCR sequencing only if sufficient RNA was available from at least two tumor regions. A lung pathologist reviewed the tumor and adjacent nontumor lung specimens before the specimens were selected. Including the terminal cysteine and phenylalanine, the CDR3 comprises 12 residues. Of the read, only the CDR3 DNA is kept; its 36 bases are in frame from base 1. Deletion took 3 bases off V and 9 bases off J, with a span of 9 bases between the germline ends. CDR1 and CDR2 were assigned from the germline V gene as MDHEN and SYDVKM. This clonotype is large (0.1 to 1%). Its antigen target is currently unknown. Base qualities are missing; no much larger clone stands one base away. This beta chain represents an off-target read in a library built for alpha chains; its size is of limited meaning.

The receptor was isolated from a female donor with early-stage non-small cell lung cancer. Recombination linked TRBV28 to TRBJ2-1; the D segment could be TRBD1, given 6 matching bases. The input for sequencing was lung tumor tissue, taken at surgery. The CDR3 reads CASSFSTGEQFF. The DNA reads TGTGCCAGCAGTTTTTCGACAGGTGAGCAGTTCTTC.